The 17 T cell receptor beta chains listed next were all sequenced from one sample in a study of shared clonotypes between healthy human individuals (dated by TCRdb to between 2020 and 2021). The method behind the library was the immunoSEQ multiplex PCR assay. TCRdb holds this immuneACCESS table with in-frame rearrangements only. Some clones are missing; in checked studies, unresolved V genes explain under half, and the rest has no known cause. This sample comprises some 650,000 clones, almost 97% of them detected only once. Of the sample, roughly 0.05% falls within the top ten clones. Input material: naive CD4+ T cells sorted from blood. The cell subset or site label on this specimen signifies: CD45RA+ positively selected. The receptors shown here come from a woman in her thirties in good health.

J is TRBJ1-5 and V is TRBV4-1; D is uncertain. Germline CDR1 is MGHRA and CDR2 is YSYEKL. V was trimmed by 1 base and J by 5 bases, leaving 12 bases between them. There are 15 residues in the CDR3. The CDR3 protein is CASSQAQVAYQPQHF. CDR3 sequence (DNA): TGCGCCAGCAGCCAAGCGCAGGTCGCTTATCAGCCCCAGCATTTT.

This sequence joins TRBV27 and TRBJ2-7, with 7 bases matching TRBD2. Germline V gene data show CDR1 as MNHEY and CDR2 as SMNVEV (reference sequence). There are 15 residues in the CDR3. Trimming took 10 bases from V and 4 from J; bases not matched to a gene: 16. The CDR3 region has the DNA TGTGCCACTCTATGGGGAACTAGCGTGGGGTACGAGCAGTACTTC. This gives the protein CATLWGTSVGYEQYF.

This clone was counted between two and nine times. The chain joins TRBV28 to TRBJ1-2; D unresolved. This CDR3 contains 13 residues. The V end was cut by 1 base, the J end by 2 bases, with 5 bases between. Per the germline V gene, CDR1 is MDHEN and CDR2 is SYDVKM. CDR3 DNA: TGTGCCAGCAGTTTATCTCCCAACTATGGCTACACCTTC. Amino acids: CASSLSPNYGYTF.

The rearrangement uses TRBV6-5 and TRBJ2-5; the match to TRBD2 covers 11 bases. Germline-derived CDR1 and CDR2 are MNHEY and SVGAGI. J gave up 14 bases and V 5 bases, and 10 bases lay outside the gene matches. The CDR3 has 13 amino acids. Here the CDR3 DNA reads TGTGCCAGCAGTCCAAATAGCGGGAGGGCCACCTACTTC. It codes for CASSPNSGRATYF.

The rearrangement joins TRBV28 to TRBJ2-1; D not certain. This CDR3 is built from 16 residues. Trimming took off 3 bases at V and 7 bases at J, with 19 bases between the two ends. CDR1 is MDHEN and CDR2 is SYDVKM in the germline V gene. The CDR3 nucleotides are TGTGCCAGCAGTTTTTATCTCCTTACCGGGTCGAATGAGCAGTTCTTC. It encodes CASSFYLLTGSNEQFF. Complete variable domain (other parts from reference TRBV28 and TRBJ2-1): DVKVTQSSRYLVKRTGEKVFLECVQDMDHENMFWYRQDPGLGLRLIYFSYDVKMKEKGDIPEGYSVSREKKERFSLILESASTNQTSMYLCASSFYLLTGSNEQFFGPGTRLTVL.

The rearrangement uses TRBV19 and TRBJ1-4; TRBD1 might be the D (6 bases). This CDR3 has 13 amino acids. Germline lookup yields CDR1 LNHDA and CDR2 SQIVND (reference sequence). V was shortened by 3 bases and J by 4 bases, with 6 bases between the two germline ends. The CDR3, as DNA: TGTGCCAGTAGTATCAGGGGTAATGAAAAACTGTTTTTT. Its protein is CASSIRGNEKLFF.

This clone was counted once. The chain links TRBV4-1 to TRBJ2-1, with D maybe TRBD2 (6 bases). The germline gives CDR1 MGHRA, CDR2 YSYEKL. Trimming pared 2 bases from V and 0 bases from J, leaving 26 bases between. This CDR3 is 21 amino acids long. The CDR3 spells CASSQRSLRTGGGGSYNEQFF. The CDR3 bases are TGCGCCAGCAGCCAACGGTCCCTCCGTACCGGGGGAGGCGGCTCCTACAATGAGCAGTTCTTC.

The DNA of the CDR3 is TGTGCCAGCAGCGAGGGGGGACAGGGTTTCACCGGGGAGCTGTTTTTT. Translated: CASSEGGQGFTGELFF. The chain combines TRBV9 with TRBJ2-2; 9 nucleotides align to TRBD1. This CDR3 is built from 16 residues. With 3 bases clipped from V and 4 bases from J, the junction kept 7 bases outside the gene matches. Looked up from germline, CDR1 is SGDLS and CDR2 is YYNGEE.

The chain carries TRBV10-3 and TRBJ2-5; D is unresolved. Gene TRBJ2-7 matches the end of the DNA better, so the J call may be wrong. CDR3 length: 11 amino acids. The germline V gene encodes CDR1 ENHRY and CDR2 SYGVKD. CDR3 in DNA: TGTGCCATCAGTGAGATCGACGAGCAGTACTTC. It yields the protein CAISEIDEQYF.

The chain combines TRBV28 with TRBJ1-2; possible D gene TRBD1, 5 bases. Germline loops: CDR1 MDHEN, CDR2 SYDVKM. V was clipped by 6 bases and J by 4 bases, with 9 bases between them. The CDR3 has 12 residues. The CDR3 region is CASRQGAYGYTF. The CDR3 DNA follows: TGTGCCAGCAGGCAGGGTGCCTATGGCTACACCTTC.

This chain's CDR3 is CASRQVASQPQHF. CDR3 DNA sequence: TGTGCCAGTAGACAGGTCGCCAGTCAGCCCCAGCATTTT. The chain employs TRBV19 and TRBJ1-5, with a weak D call TRBD1 (5 bases). Trimming cost V 6 bases and J 6 bases, with 12 bases left between them. Looked up from germline, CDR1 is LNHDA and CDR2 is SQIVND (reference sequence). This CDR3 region has 13 residues.

The chain recombines TRBV7-8 with TRBJ1-5; D gene ambiguous. The CDR3 extends over 14 amino acids. Germline loops: CDR1 SGHVS, CDR2 FQNEAQ. Trimming shortened V by 6 bases and J by 1 base, and 10 bases separated the two germline ends. The CDR3 DNA is TGTGCCAGCAGTCGGACGGGGAGCAATCAGCCCCAGCATTTT. It translates to CASSRTGSNQPQHF.

This chain uses TRBV4-1 with TRBJ1-2; TRBD1 might be the D (6 bases). With 0 bases removed from V and 3 bases from J, the gap between germline ends came to 11 bases. The CDR3 totals 15 residues. Per germline, CDR1 MGHRA and CDR2 YSYEKL. The CDR3, as DNA: TGCGCCAGCAGCCAAGATTTCCGGACAGACTATGGCTACACCTTC. It codes for CASSQDFRTDYGYTF.

The chain couples TRBV28 to TRBJ2-7, with D uncertain. The CDR3 is 12 residues long. Trimming left V 8 bases short and J 6 bases short, with 14 bases between. Germline V gene sequence: CDR1 MDHEN, CDR2 SYDVKM. The DNA for the CDR3 is TGTGCCAGCGGATCGTCCCTCTCCGAGCAGTACTTC. As protein: CASGSSLSEQYF. Full variable domain (missing parts from reference TRBV28 and TRBJ2-7): DVKVTQSSRYLVKRTGEKVFLECVQDMDHENMFWYRQDPGLGLRLIYFSYDVKMKEKGDIPEGYSVSREKKERFSLILESASTNQTSMYLCASGSSLSEQYFGPGTRLTVT.

This clone has just one count. CDR3 region: CASSPRRPSPYNEQFF. The CDR3 nucleotides read TGTGCCAGCTCACCACGGAGGCCATCACCCTACAATGAGCAGTTCTTC. The chain has TRBV18 and TRBJ2-1; TRBD2 might be the D (5 bases). Trimming left V 1 base short and J 2 bases short, with 12 bases between. The germline V gene encodes CDR1 KGHSH and CDR2 LQKENI. CDR3 size: 16 residues.

This clone was observed once. The chain joins TRBV15 to TRBJ2-7; 9 nucleotides agree with TRBD1. Germline V gene sequence: CDR1 LNHNV, CDR2 YYDKDF (reference sequence). V gave up 2 bases and J gave up 3 bases; unmatched junction bases: 11. CDR3 length: 17 residues. The CDR3 DNA follows: TGTGCCACCAGCAGAAACCGTCCGGGACAGGGACGCTACGAGCAGTACTTC. It specifies CATSRNRPGQGRYEQYF.

The chain uses TRBV11-1 and TRBJ2-3; 10 bases fit TRBD1. V was pared by 3 bases and J by 4 bases, with 10 bases of the junction left unmatched. There are 17 residues in the CDR3. CDR1 is SGHAT, CDR2 FQDESV, per germline (reference sequence). In DNA form, the CDR3 reads TGTGCCAGCAGCTTGGCAAGGACAGGGGGTGGCCCAGATACGCAGTATTTT. Translating gives CASSLARTGGGPDTQYF.